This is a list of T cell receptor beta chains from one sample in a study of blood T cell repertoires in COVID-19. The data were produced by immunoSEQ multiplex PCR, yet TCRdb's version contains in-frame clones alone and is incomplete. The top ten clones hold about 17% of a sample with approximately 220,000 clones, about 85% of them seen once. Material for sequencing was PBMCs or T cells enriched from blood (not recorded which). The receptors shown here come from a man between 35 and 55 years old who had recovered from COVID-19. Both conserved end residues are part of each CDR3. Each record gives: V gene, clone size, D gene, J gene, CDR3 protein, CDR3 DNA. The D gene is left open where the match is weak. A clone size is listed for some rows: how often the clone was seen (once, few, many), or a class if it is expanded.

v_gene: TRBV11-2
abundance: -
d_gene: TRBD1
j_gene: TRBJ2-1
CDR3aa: CASSPGQEAYNEQFF
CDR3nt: TGTGCCAGCAGCCCGGGACAGGAGGCCTACAATGAGCAGTTCTTC

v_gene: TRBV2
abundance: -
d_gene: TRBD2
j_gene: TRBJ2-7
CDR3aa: CASSDGAGGDSYEQYF
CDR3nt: TGTGCCAGCAGTGATGGAGCGGGAGGTGACTCCTACGAGCAGTACTTC

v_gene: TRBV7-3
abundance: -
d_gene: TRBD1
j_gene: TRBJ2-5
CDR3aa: CASSRDSQETQYF
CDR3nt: TGTGCCAGCAGCAGGGACAGCCAAGAGACCCAGTACTTC

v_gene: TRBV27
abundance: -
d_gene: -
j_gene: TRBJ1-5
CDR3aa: CASSLLEFWQPQHF
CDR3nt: TGTGCCAGCAGTTTGTTGGAGTTCTGGCAGCCCCAGCATTTT

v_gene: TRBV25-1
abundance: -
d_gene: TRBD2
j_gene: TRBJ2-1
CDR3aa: CASSVLAGTSGLYNEQFF
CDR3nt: TGTGCCAGCAGTGTACTCGCCGGGACTAGCGGTCTCTACAATGAGCAGTTCTTC

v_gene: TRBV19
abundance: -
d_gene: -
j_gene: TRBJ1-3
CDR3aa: CASQRQTSGNTIYF
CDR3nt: TGTGCCAGTCAACGACAGACCTCTGGAAACACCATATATTTT

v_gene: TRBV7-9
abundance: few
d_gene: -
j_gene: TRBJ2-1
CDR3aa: CASSFSGGGVQFF
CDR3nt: TGTGCCAGCAGCTTCTCGGGGGGCGGGGTGCAGTTCTTC

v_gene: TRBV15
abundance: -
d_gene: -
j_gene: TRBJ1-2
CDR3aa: CATSRDLQPGAGNGYTF
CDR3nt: TGTGCCACCAGCAGAGATCTTCAGCCAGGGGCCGGTAATGGCTACACCTTC

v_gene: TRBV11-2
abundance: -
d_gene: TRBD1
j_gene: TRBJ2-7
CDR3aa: CASSLGTGASYEQYF
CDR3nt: TGTGCCAGCAGCTTAGGGACAGGGGCATCCTACGAGCAGTACTTC

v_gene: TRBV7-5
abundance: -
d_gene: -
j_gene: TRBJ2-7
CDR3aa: CARSCTRRSSYEQYF
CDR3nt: TGTGCCAGAAGCTGTACGCGGAGGAGCTCCTACGAGCAGTACTTC

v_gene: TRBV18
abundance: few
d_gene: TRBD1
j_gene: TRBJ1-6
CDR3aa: CASSPQGTANSPLHF
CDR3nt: TGTGCCAGCTCACCCCAGGGGACAGCCAATTCACCCCTCCACTTT

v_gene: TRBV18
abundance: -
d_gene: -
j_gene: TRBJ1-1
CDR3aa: CASSPDMNTEAFF
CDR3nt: TGTGCCAGCTCACCCGACATGAACACTGAAGCTTTCTTT

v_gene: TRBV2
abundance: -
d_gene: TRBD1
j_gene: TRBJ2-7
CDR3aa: CASNPGQDGYEQYF
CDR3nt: TGTGCCAGCAATCCGGGACAGGACGGCTACGAGCAGTACTTC

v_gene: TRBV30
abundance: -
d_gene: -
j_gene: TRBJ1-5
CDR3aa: CAAANGGNQPQHF
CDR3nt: TGTGCCGCCGCCAACGGGGGCAATCAGCCCCAGCATTTT

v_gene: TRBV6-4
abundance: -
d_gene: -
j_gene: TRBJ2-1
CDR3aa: CASRMDRSYNEQFF
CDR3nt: TGTGCCAGCAGGATGGACAGATCCTACAATGAGCAGTTCTTC

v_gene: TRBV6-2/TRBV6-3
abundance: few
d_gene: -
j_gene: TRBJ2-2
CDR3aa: CASSYSLQGRAGELFF
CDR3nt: TGTGCCAGCAGTTACTCGTTGCAGGGGAGGGCCGGGGAGCTGTTTTTT

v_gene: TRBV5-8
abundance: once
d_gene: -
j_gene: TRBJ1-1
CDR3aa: CASSLGAGARIMNTEAFF
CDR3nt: TGTGCCAGCAGCTTGGGTGCGGGAGCACGTATCATGAACACTGAAGCTTTCTTT

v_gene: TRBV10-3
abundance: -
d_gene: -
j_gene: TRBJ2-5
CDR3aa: CAISDRASLAKATQYF
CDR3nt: TGTGCCATCAGTGATAGGGCCTCCCTAGCAAAAGCGACCCAGTACTTC

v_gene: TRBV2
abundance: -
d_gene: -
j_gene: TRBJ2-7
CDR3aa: CASSVQGIDYEQYF
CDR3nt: TGTGCCAGCAGTGTCCAGGGGATCGACTACGAGCAGTACTTC

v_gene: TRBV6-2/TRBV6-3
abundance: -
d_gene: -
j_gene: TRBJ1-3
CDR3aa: CASSNHRVFLSGNTIYF
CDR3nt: TGTGCCAGCAGTAACCATCGGGTTTTCCTCTCTGGAAACACCATATATTTT

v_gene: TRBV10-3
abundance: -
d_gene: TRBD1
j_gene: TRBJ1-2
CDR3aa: CAISERDRGGGYTF
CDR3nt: TGTGCCATCAGTGAAAGGGACAGGGGTGGAGGCTACACCTTC

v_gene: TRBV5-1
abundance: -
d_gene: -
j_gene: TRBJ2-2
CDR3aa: CASSLAGTGELFF
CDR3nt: TGCGCCAGCAGCTTGGCCGGCACCGGGGAGCTGTTTTTT

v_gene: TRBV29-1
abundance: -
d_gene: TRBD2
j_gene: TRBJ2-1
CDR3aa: CSVEISRGGRFF
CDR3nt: TGCAGCGTTGAAATATCGCGGGGGGGACGGTTCTTC

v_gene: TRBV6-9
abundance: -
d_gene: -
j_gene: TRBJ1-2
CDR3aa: CASSYDQRNYGYTF
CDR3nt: TGTGCCAGCAGTTACGATCAGCGAAACTATGGCTACACCTTC

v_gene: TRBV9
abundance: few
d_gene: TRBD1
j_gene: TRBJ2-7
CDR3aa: CASGPGQGLSSYEQYF
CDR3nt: TGTGCCAGCGGACCGGGACAGGGTTTGAGCTCCTACGAGCAGTACTTC

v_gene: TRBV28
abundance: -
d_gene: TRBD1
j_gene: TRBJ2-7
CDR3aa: CASSTPPAGTGGYEQYF
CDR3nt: TGTGCCAGCAGTACTCCCCCTGCCGGGACAGGAGGCTACGAGCAGTACTTC

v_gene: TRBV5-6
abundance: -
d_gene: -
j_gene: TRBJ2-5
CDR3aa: CASSSIGGGFEETQYF
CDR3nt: TGTGCCAGCAGCTCGATAGGGGGGGGCTTCGAAGAGACCCAGTACTTC